The rows below give T cell receptor beta chains drawn from one sample of a study of blood T cell repertoires in COVID-19. Profiled with immunoSEQ multiplex PCR; TCRdb holds only in-frame clones, not every one. The table records 110,000 to 150,000 clones, around 86% of them present only once. Material: PBMCs or T cells enriched from blood (not recorded which). All receptors come from a man aged 60 to 69 who had recovered from COVID-19. Both conserved end residues are part of each CDR3. A D gene is named only where the DNA matches it firmly. Clone sizes are given selectively: once, few, many, or a class where the clone is expanded.

TRBJ2-7 TRBV27 TRBD1 NA CASSFRDRGEQYF TGTGCCAGCAGTTTCAGGGACAGGGGCGAGCAGTACTTC
TRBJ1-1 TRBV18 TRBD1 NA CASSPIDRGAEAFF TGTGCCAGCTCACCTATCGACAGGGGTGCTGAAGCTTTCTTT
TRBJ2-7 TRBV28 NA NA CASRGSSYEQYF TGTGCCAGCCGGGGAAGCTCCTACGAGCAGTACTTC
TRBJ2-6 TRBV10-2 TRBD1 NA CATNRGLGANVLTF TGCGCCACCAACAGGGGGCTTGGGGCCAACGTCCTGACTTTC
TRBJ2-3 TRBV11-2 NA NA CASSQGGGGHTDTQYF TGTGCCAGCAGCCAGGGAGGGGGGGGCCACACAGATACGCAGTATTTT
TRBJ1-2 TRBV7-8 NA few CASSRGTPANYGYTF TGTGCCAGCAGCAGAGGGACACCAGCTAACTATGGCTACACCTTC
TRBJ2-2 TRBV28 NA NA CASTRVLTGELFF TGTGCCAGCACCCGAGTGCTCACCGGGGAGCTGTTTTTT
TRBJ1-6 TRBV28 NA NA CASSLRGTNSPLHF TGTGCCAGCAGTTTAAGAGGGACAAATTCACCCCTCCACTTT
TRBJ1-6 TRBV15 TRBD1 NA CATSRDLRIAGTGTDNSPLHF TGTGCCACCAGCAGAGACCTCCGGATCGCCGGGACAGGGACGGATAATTCACCCCTCCACTTT
TRBJ2-7 TRBV18 NA NA CASSPQESSYEQYF TGTGCCAGCTCACCACAGGAGAGCTCCTACGAGCAGTACTTC
TRBJ2-7 TRBV19 NA once CASSIEIRAPISSYEQYF TGTGCCAGTAGTATAGAAATCAGGGCCCCGATCTCTTCCTACGAGCAGTACTTC
TRBJ2-1 TRBV28 NA NA CASRRQIEQFF TGTGCCAGCAGGAGACAGATTGAGCAGTTCTTC
TRBJ1-5 TRBV7-9 TRBD1 few CASSLQGQQPQHF TGTGCCAGCAGCCTACAGGGGCAGCAGCCCCAGCATTTT
TRBJ2-2 TRBV18 TRBD1 NA CASSPGTGRITGELFF TGTGCCAGCTCACCCGGGACAGGGAGGATCACCGGGGAGCTGTTTTTT
TRBJ1-1 TRBV9 TRBD1 NA CASSRQGLNTEAFF TGTGCCAGCAGCCGACAGGGCCTTAACACTGAAGCTTTCTTT
TRBJ1-4 TRBV7-9 NA NA CASRRNSLENEKLFF TGTGCCAGCAGACGAAACAGCTTAGAAAATGAAAAACTGTTTTTT
TRBJ2-1 TRBV7-6 TRBD1 NA CASSLATGARYHEQFF TGTGCCAGCAGCTTAGCAACAGGGGCCCGGTACCATGAGCAGTTCTTC
TRBJ1-5 TRBV3-1/TRBV3-2 NA NA CASSQYGLQQPQHF TGTGCCAGCAGCCAATACGGACTGCAACAGCCCCAGCATTTT
TRBJ1-1 TRBV2 NA few CASGVRGGTEAFF TGTGCCAGCGGGGTGAGAGGGGGCACTGAAGCTTTCTTT
TRBJ2-7 TRBV18 TRBD1 NA CASSPRGQTYEQYF TGTGCCAGCTCACCAAGGGGACAGACCTACGAGCAGTACTTC
TRBJ1-1 TRBV27 NA NA CASRQNMNTEAFF TGTGCCAGCAGGCAGAACATGAACACTGAAGCTTTCTTT
TRBJ1-2 TRBV2 NA NA CASSAGQNYGYTF TGTGCCAGCAGCGCAGGACAGAACTATGGCTACACCTTC
TRBJ1-3 TRBV7-2 NA once CASSSGAGNTIYF TGTGCCAGCAGCTCGGGAGCTGGAAACACCATATATTTT
TRBJ1-5 TRBV6-5 NA NA CASRTGNNQPQHF TGTGCCAGCAGAACAGGGAACAATCAGCCCCAGCATTTT
TRBJ1-4 TRBV15 TRBD1 NA CATSRVRGTGFEKLFF TGTGCCACCAGCAGAGTAAGGGGGACAGGGTTTGAAAAACTGTTTTTT
TRBJ1-2 TRBV7-8 NA NA CASSFKPNYGYTF TGTGCCAGCAGCTTTAAGCCTAACTATGGCTACACCTTC
TRBJ2-7 TRBV19 NA few CASSINRISYEQYF TGTGCCAGTAGTATAAACAGGATCTCCTACGAGCAGTACTTC